One and the same sample provided the 3 T cell receptor beta chains below, sequenced in a study of T-cell memory formation after mild COVID-19. Each CDR3 protein is one row after TCRdb ran MiXCR on the 5' RACE reads. The sample records approximately 250,000 distinct CDR3 sequences, around 15% being singletons. Sequenced: PBMCs or a T cell subset sorted from them (not recorded which). The receptors derive from a man aged 18 to 30 who had mild COVID-19 (a few samples of this study predate the infection). Cell type and time point are not known.

The chain has TRBV4-2 and TRBJ2-1, with 12 bases matching TRBD2. Trimming removed 4 bases from V and 1 base from J; junction bases left unmatched: 11. The V gene's germline CDR1 is LGHNA and CDR2 YNFKEQ. The CDR3 spans 19 residues. The DNA of the CDR3 is TGTGCCAGCAGCCCCGCCGGCCTAGCGGGGGGGCAGTCCTACAATGAGCAGTTCTTC. The encoded protein is CASSPAGLAGGQSYNEQFF.

The CDR3 region has the DNA TGTGCCAGCTCACCACTGACTAGCGGGGGGGCCGCGGACACCGGGGAGCTGTTTTTT. Amino acids: CASSPLTSGGAADTGELFF. The V gene is TRBV18, the J gene TRBJ2-2, with TRBD2 identical over 14 bases. V dropped 1 base and J dropped 3; count of bases not matched to a gene: 7. Germline V gene data show CDR1 as KGHSH and CDR2 as LQKENI. This CDR3 is built from 19 residues.

This clonotype was observed a few times. This chain connects TRBV3-1 to TRBJ2-2; 10 bases agree with TRBD2. Germline values: CDR1 LGHDT, CDR2 YNNKEL (reference sequence). V dropped 8 bases and J dropped 5; count of bases not matched to a gene: 8. CDR3 size: 15 residues. CDR3 protein: CASCASGGVTGELFF. CDR3 DNA: TGTGCCAGCTGCGCTAGCGGGGGCGTTACCGGGGAGCTGTTTTTT.